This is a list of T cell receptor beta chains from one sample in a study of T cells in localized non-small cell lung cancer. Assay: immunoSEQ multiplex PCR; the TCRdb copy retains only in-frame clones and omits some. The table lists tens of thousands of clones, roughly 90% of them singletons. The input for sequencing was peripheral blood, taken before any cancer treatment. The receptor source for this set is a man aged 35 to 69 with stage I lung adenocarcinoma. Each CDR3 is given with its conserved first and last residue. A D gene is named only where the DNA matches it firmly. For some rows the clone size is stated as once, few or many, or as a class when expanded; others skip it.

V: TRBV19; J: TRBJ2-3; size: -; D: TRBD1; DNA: TGTGCCAGTAGTTCTAACCCCAGACAGGGTAGCACAGATACGCAGTATTTT; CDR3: CASSSNPRQGSTDTQYF
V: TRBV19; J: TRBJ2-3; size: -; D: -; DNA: TGTGCCAGTAGTATAGATTCATTCACAGATACGCAGTATTTT; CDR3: CASSIDSFTDTQYF
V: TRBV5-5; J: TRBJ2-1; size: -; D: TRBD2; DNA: TGTGCCAGCACCCTACTAGCGGGAGGGCCCTATGAGCAGTTCTTC; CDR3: CASTLLAGGPYEQFF
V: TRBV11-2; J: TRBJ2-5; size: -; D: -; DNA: TGTGCCAGCAGCTTAGGGACGGGGAGGACCCAGTACTTC; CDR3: CASSLGTGRTQYF
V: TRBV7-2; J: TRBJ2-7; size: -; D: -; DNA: TGTGCCAGCAGCTTAAGTAGTTACGAGCAGTACTTC; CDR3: CASSLSSYEQYF
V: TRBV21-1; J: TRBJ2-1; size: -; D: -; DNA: TGTGCCAGCAGCAAACGGACAGAGAACAATGAGCAGTTCTTC; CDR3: CASSKRTENNEQFF
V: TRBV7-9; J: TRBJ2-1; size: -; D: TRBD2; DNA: TGTGCCAGCAGCTTCCAACTAGCGGGAGTCAATGAGCAGTTCTTC; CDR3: CASSFQLAGVNEQFF
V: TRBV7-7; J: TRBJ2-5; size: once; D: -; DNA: TGTGCTAGCAGCTTATCCCCTGGGTCTCAAGAGACCCAGTACTTC; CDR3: CASSLSPGSQETQYF
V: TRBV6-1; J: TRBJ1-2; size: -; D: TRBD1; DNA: TGTGCCAGCAGCGGCCAAACAGGGGGCAGGGGGGGCTACACCTTC; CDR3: CASSGQTGGRGGYTF
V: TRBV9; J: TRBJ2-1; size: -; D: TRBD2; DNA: TGTGCCAGCAGCGTAGCTGGGGCGGGAGTCGATGAGCAGTTCTTC; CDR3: CASSVAGAGVDEQFF
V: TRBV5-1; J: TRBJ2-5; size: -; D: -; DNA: TGCGCCAGCAGCCCCCTACTGGGGATCCAAGAGACCCAGTACTTC; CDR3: CASSPLLGIQETQYF
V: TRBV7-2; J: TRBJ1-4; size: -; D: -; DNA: TGTGCCAGCAGAACCGGCCACGATACAGCACTGTTTTTT; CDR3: CASRTGHDTALFF
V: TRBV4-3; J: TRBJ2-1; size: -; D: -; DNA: TGCGCCAGCAGCCAAGGCTGGCTAGTAGCGTCCTACAATGAGCAGTTCTTC; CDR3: CASSQGWLVASYNEQFF
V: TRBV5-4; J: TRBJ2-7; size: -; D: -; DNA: TGTGCCAGCAGCTTGACTACGGGAAGCTACGAGCAGTACTTC; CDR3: CASSLTTGSYEQYF
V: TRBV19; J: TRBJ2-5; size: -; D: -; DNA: TGTGCCAGTAGTACCCCCCCTACGGAGACCCAGTACTTC; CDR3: CASSTPPTETQYF
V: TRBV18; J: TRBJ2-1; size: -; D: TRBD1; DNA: TGTGCCAGCTCACAACGACAGGGGCGGTCCTACAATGAGCAGTTCTTC; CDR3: CASSQRQGRSYNEQFF
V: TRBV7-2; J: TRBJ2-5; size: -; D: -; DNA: TGTGCCAGCAGTGCAGACGGTGTCCAAGAGACCCAGTACTTC; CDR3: CASSADGVQETQYF
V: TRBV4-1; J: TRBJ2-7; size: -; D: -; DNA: TGCGCCAGCCTAGGGACGGACCCTTCCTACGAGCAGTACTTC; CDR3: CASLGTDPSYEQYF
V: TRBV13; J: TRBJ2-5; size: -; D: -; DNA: TGTGCCAGCAAGCGATGGGGGCAGGAGACCCAGTACTTC; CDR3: CASKRWGQETQYF
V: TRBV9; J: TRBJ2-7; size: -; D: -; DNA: TGTGCCAGCAGCCCGGCCTCAGAGACCTACGAGCAGTACTTC; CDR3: CASSPASETYEQYF
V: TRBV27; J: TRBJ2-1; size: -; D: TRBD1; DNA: TGTGCCAGCAGTTTCGGGCAGGGGGTCTACAATGAGCAGTTCTTC; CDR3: CASSFGQGVYNEQFF
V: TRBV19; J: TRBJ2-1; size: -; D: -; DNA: TGTGCCAGTAGTATCCAGTACAGCTCCTACAATGAGCAGTTCTTC; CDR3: CASSIQYSSYNEQFF
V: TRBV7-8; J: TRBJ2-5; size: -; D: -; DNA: TGTGCCAGCAGCCCGGGGACTTCCCGAGAGACCCAGTACTTC; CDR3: CASSPGTSRETQYF
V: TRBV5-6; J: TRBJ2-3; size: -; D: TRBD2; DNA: TGTGCCAGCAGCTTGGATAGCGGGAGGGTGGATACGCAGTATTTT; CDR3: CASSLDSGRVDTQYF
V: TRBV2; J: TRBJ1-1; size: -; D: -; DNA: TGTGCCAGCATAAGCACCTTAGGGAGCACTGAAGCTTTCTTT; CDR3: CASISTLGSTEAFF
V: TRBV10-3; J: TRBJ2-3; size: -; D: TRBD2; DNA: TGTGCCATCAGGGGGGGACTAGCGGGAGCTTCAGATACGCAGTATTTT; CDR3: CAIRGGLAGASDTQYF
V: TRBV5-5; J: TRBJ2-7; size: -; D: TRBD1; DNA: TGTGCCAGCAGCCCCACCGACAGGGGGTCCTACGAGCAGTACTTC; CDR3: CASSPTDRGSYEQYF
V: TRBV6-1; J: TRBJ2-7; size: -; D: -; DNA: TGTGCCAGCAGGGAAGGGACTTCCATATCCTACGAGCAGTACTTC; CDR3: CASREGTSISYEQYF
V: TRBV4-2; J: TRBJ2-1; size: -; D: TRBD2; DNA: TGTGCCAGCAGCCAAGACCTAGCGGCTTCTTACAATGAGCAGTTCTTC; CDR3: CASSQDLAASYNEQFF
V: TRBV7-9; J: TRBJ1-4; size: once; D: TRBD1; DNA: TGTGCCAGCAGCAACCCCAGGGGGACTAATGAAAAACTGTTTTTT; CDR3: CASSNPRGTNEKLFF
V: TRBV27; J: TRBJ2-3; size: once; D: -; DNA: TGTGCCAGCAGCTACAAATCACTCACAGATACGCAGTATTTT; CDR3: CASSYKSLTDTQYF
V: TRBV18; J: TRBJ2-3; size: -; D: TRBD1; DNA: TGTGCCAGCTCACCACCTGTCGGGACAGCCACAGATACGCAGTATTTT; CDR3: CASSPPVGTATDTQYF
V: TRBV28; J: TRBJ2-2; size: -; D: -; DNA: TGTGCCAGCAGACGTGTGCGGGTCGCCGGGGAGCTGTTTTTT; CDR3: CASRRVRVAGELFF
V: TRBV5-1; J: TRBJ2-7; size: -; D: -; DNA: TGCGCCAGCAGCTTCGACAGCGGGCGGCTCTACGAGCAGTACTTC; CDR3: CASSFDSGRLYEQYF
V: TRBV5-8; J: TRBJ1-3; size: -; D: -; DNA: TGTGCCAGCAGCTTAGGATATGGGCCTGGAAACACCATATATTTT; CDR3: CASSLGYGPGNTIYF
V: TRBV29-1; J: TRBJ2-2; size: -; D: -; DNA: TGCAGCGTTAATGACGGCGGTACAGCGAACACCGGGGAGCTGTTTTTT; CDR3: CSVNDGGTANTGELFF
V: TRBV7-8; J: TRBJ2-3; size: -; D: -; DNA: TGTGCCAGCACCGAAGTTGCAGGGGCAGATACGCAGTATTTT; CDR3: CASTEVAGADTQYF
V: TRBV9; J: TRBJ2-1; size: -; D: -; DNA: TGTGCCAGCAGCGAGGCAGGGCCCTCCTACAATGAGCAGTTCTTC; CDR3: CASSEAGPSYNEQFF
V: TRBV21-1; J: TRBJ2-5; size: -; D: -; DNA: TGTGCCAGCAGCAAAGGGGGCCTGGGACAGGGGTTCTCAAGGGGAGAGACCCAGTACTTC; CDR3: CASSKGGLGQGFSRGETQYF
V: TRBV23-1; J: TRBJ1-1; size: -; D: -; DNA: TGCGCCAGCAGTCACTTCAGAAATTACAACACTGAAGCTTTCTTT; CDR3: CASSHFRNYNTEAFF
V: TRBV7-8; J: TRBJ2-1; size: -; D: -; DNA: TGTGCCAGCAGCTTAAAAGGGGCGGATGAGCAGTTCTTC; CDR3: CASSLKGADEQFF
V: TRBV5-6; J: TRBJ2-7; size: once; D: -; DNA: TGTGCCAGCAGCTTGAACTCCTACGAGCAGTACTTC; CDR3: CASSLNSYEQYF
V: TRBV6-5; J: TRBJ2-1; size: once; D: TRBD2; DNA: TGTGCCAGCACCCGGGAGGGCCGGAATGAGCAGTTCTTC; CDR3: CASTREGRNEQFF
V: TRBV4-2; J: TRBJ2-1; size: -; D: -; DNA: TGTGCCAGCAGCGTTCCCGGGGGCGACAATGAGCAGTTCTTC; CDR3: CASSVPGGDNEQFF
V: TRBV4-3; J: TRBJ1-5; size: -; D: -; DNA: TGCGCCAGCAGCCAAGAAACGGACCGACCCCAGCATTTT; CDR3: CASSQETDRPQHF
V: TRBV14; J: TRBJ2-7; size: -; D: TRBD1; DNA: TGTGCCAGCAGCCGATCGGGACAGATAGACTACGAGCAGTACTTC; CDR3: CASSRSGQIDYEQYF
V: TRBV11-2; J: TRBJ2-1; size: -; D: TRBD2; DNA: TGTGCCAGCAGCTGGCGGACCGGGACTAGCGCCTACAATGAGCAGTTCTTC; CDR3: CASSWRTGTSAYNEQFF
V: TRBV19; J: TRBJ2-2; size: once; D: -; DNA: TGTGCCAGTAGTATGCTTGGGACAGGGGAGCTGTTTTTT; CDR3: CASSMLGTGELFF
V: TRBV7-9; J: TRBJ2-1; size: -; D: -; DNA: TGTGCCTTCGCGGGGCCCTACAATGAGCAGTTCTTC; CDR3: CAFAGPYNEQFF
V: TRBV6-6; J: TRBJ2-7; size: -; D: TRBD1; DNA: TGTGCCAGCAGGGGGACAGGGACAGCCTACGAGCAGTACTTC; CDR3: CASRGTGTAYEQYF
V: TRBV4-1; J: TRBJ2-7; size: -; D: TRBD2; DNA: TGCGCCAGCAGCCCGACTAGCGGGACTTACGAGCAGTACTTC; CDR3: CASSPTSGTYEQYF
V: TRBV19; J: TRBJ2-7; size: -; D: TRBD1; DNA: TGTGCCAGTCGGTCGACAGGGGGGGCCTACGAGCAGTACTTC; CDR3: CASRSTGGAYEQYF
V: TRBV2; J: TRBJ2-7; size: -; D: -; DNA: TGTGCCAGCATGGCAGGGGGGGAGCAGTACTTC; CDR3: CASMAGGEQYF